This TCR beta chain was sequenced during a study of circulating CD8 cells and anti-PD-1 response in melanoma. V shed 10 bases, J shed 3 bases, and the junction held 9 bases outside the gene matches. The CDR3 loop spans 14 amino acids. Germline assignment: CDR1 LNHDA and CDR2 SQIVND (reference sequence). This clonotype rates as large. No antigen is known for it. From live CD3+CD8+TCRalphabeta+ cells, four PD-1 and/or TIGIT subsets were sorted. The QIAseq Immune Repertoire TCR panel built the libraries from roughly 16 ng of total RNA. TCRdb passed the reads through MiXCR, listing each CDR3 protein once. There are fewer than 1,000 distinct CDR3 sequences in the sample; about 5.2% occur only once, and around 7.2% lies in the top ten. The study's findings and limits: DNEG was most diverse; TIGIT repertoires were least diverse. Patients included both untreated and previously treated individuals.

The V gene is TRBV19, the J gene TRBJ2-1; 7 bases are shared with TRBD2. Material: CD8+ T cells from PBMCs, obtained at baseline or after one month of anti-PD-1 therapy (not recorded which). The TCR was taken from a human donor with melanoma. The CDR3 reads CATQRTGGYNEQFF. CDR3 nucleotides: TGTGCCACTCAGAGGACGGGGGGCTACAATGAGCAGTTCTTC.